This paragraph reports one T cell receptor (beta chain). The data stem from a study of cytomegalovirus exposure and HLA in healthy donors. V shed 3 bases, J shed 2 bases, and the junction held 7 bases outside the gene matches. The CDR3 loop spans 15 amino acids. CDR1 GTSNPN and CDR2 SVGIG come from the germline V gene (reference sequence). The PCR was carried out with 60 Vbeta primers and 13 Jbeta primers. Clones were read by immunoSEQ multiplex PCR, and TCRdb kept only the in-frame ones, dropping some. The sample shows roughly 100,000 clones, approximately 80% of them seen only once. This sequence joins TRBV30 and TRBJ2-7, with 10 bases that match TRBD2. The sequence was obtained from a woman aged 18-29 years in good health and CMV-seropositive. What was sequenced was PBMCs. The chain's CDR3 is CAWRGRTSGTYEQYF. CDR3 in DNA: TGTGCCTGGAGGGGAAGAACTAGCGGGACCTACGAGCAGTACTTC.